The clone carrying this T cell receptor (beta chain) has just one count. This entry is derived from a study of cytomegalovirus exposure and HLA in healthy donors. Primers for the PCR totalled 60 Vbeta and 13 Jbeta. Profiled with immunoSEQ multiplex PCR; TCRdb holds only in-frame clones, not every one. The sample yields 110,000 or so clones, around 86% seen once. The CDR3 loop spans 16 amino acids. Germline V gene data show CDR1 as MGHRA and CDR2 as YSYEKL. V shed 4 bases and J 0 bases; nucleotides not matched to a gene: 3. This rearrangement joins TRBV4-1 to TRBJ2-1; 10 nucleotides align to TRBD2. This clonotype was obtained from a man aged 25-45 years in good health and CMV-seropositive. Sequencing used PBMCs. This CDR3 reads CASSPRLAGSYNEQFF. The CDR3 DNA sequence: TGCGCCAGCAGCCCCCGACTAGCGGGCTCCTACAATGAGCAGTTCTTC.